The source of this T cell receptor (beta chain) is a study of OX40 agonist ivuxolimab in advanced cancers. At the level of the whole study: Ivuxolimab, which targeted the costimulatory receptor OX40 (CD134), was an agonistic, fully human IgG2 monoclonal antibody. In the dose-escalation cohort, 82.7% of patients were male, and the mean age was approximately 60 years, with a range of 23 to 79. The purpose of peripheral TCRbeta sequencing was to test whether ivuxolimab changed TCR sequence diversity and led to clonal T-cell expansion. Intravenous ivuxolimab was administered to patients every 2 weeks at six dose levels: 0.01, 0.1, 0.3, 1.5, 3 and 10 mg/kg. Patients were allowed to have had prior anti-PD-1, anti-PD-L1 or anti-CTLA-4 therapy, and approximately 39% of the dose-escalation patients had been treated with checkpoint inhibitors. Of the 52 patients in dose escalation, 19 had hepatocellular carcinoma, around 15 had melanoma, 9 had renal cell carcinoma and 9 had head and neck cancer. Three dose-escalation patients achieved partial responses, one with hepatocellular carcinoma and two with cutaneous melanoma. The paper covers the monotherapy dose-escalation part of the phase I ivuxolimab trial, which included N = 52 patients.

Worth noting for this clone: This clone's antigen is unknown. No quality values exist for individual bases; no much larger clone is one base distant.

From the cysteine through the phenylalanine, the CDR3 covers 13 amino acids. The retained sequence is limited to the CDR3, 39 bases, with the frame set at the first base. The trim is 3 bases for V and 10 bases for J, with a gap of 14 bases between the germline ends. Looking up the germline V gene yields CDR1 SGDLS and CDR2 YYNGEE. Genomic DNA was isolated from the sorted cells so that the TCRbeta CDR3 region could be sequenced. The immunoSEQ Assay was used for sequencing of TCRbeta CDR3 regions. Sourced from immuneACCESS, this table was stored by TCRdb with only in-frame sequences that have V and J called. A share of the clones is absent; for the studies checked, an unresolved V gene accounts for under half, and the remainder has no known explanation. The sample table shows tens of thousands of clones, and approximately 94% are seen once. Around a sixth of the sample comes from the top ten. The trial excluded patients who had a history of autoimmune disease or who were on systemic immunosuppression. In every dose cohort, peripheral blood was drawn for TCR sequencing at baseline, cycle 4 day 1, and cycle 7 day 1. The samples were drawn from a first-in-human, open-label, multicenter phase I dose-escalation trial of ivuxolimab. Adults with locally advanced or metastatic melanoma, renal cell carcinoma, hepatocellular carcinoma or head and neck squamous cell carcinoma were enrolled in the trial. Before TCR sequencing, CD4+ and CD8+ T cells were separately sorted from peripheral blood.

Broader findings and caveats from the paper: Which antigens the clonally expanded peripheral T cells were specific for was not determined. Low levels of normalized T-cell clonal expansion were also shown by some nonresponding patients. In partial responders in the 0.1-3.0 mg/kg groups, normalized peripheral clonal expansion was found to be among the lowest, especially among CD8+ T cells. After ivuxolimab, expanded clones were on average more numerous among CD8+ T cells than among CD4+ T cells. At doses of 0.1 to 3.0 mg/kg, clonal expansion of both CD4+ and CD8+ T cells in blood was seen between baseline and week 6.

This chain joins TRBV9 to TRBJ2-1; the D gene cannot be resolved beyond TRBD1 or TRBD2, each matching 7 bases. The sequencing used CD4+ or CD8+ T cells sorted from blood, collected in a trial of the OX40 agonist ivuxolimab. The receptor was derived from an adult with an advanced solid tumor such as melanoma, head and neck, liver or kidney cancer. The DNA reads TGTGCCAGCAGCGCCCCCAGGGGGGGCGAGCAGTTCTTC. This yields the protein CASSAPRGGEQFF.